This is a list of T cell receptor beta chains from one sample in a study of regulatory T cells in long-lasting Graves disease. Each CDR3 protein is one row after TCRdb ran MiXCR on the multiplex PCR reads. Of 510,000 or so distinct CDR3 sequences listed, about 12% were seen once; the top ten hold more than 8%. The data also belong to a second study, concerning T cells in Graves' hyperthyroidism and ophthalmopathy.

The sample in question was peripheral blood mononuclear cells (PBMCs), obtained at new diagnosis, from a patient treated with antithyroid drugs. The receptors stem from a woman between 25 and 40 years old with Graves disease. Both conserved end residues are part of each CDR3. A D gene is named only where the DNA matches it firmly. Clone sizes are given selectively: once, few, many, or a class where the clone is expanded.

TRBD2 TRBJ2-3 many TRBV29-1 TGCAGCGTCGCTAGCGGGAGTGGTAATACGCAGTATTTT CSVASGSGNTQYF
TRBD2 TRBJ2-7 many TRBV18 TGTGCCAGCTCACCAATAATCCAGCGGGAGTACTACGAGCAGTACTTC CASSPIIQREYYEQYF
TRBD2 TRBJ2-7 few TRBV7-2 TGTGCCAGCAGCTTGGCCTCGACGGGACTAGCGGCTTACGAGCAGTACTTC CASSLASTGLAAYEQYF
- TRBJ1-4 many TRBV3-1 TGTGCCAGCAGCCAACCTCGGCAGGTTAATGAAAAACTGTTTTTT CASSQPRQVNEKLFF
TRBD2 TRBJ2-1 many TRBV6-5 TGTGCCAGCAGTTACGGACGGGAGGGGGTGCAGTTCTTC CASSYGREGVQFF
- TRBJ2-4 few TRBV28 TGTGCCAGCAGTTTGCAAGGGGACATTCAGTACTTC CASSLQGDIQYF
- TRBJ2-3 many TRBV2 TGTGCCAGCAGGGAGGGAGATACGCAGTATTTT CASREGDTQYF
TRBD1 TRBJ2-4 few TRBV6-2/TRBV6-3 TGTGCCAGCTCCTACCGGGACAGGTATAACATTCAGTACTTC CASSYRDRYNIQYF
- TRBJ1-4 many TRBV11-2 TGTGCCAGCAGCCGCGGGTTACTAGGTGAAAAACTGTTTTTT CASSRGLLGEKLFF
- TRBJ1-3 - TRBV11-2 TGTGCCAGCAGCTTATCACCTCGGGGGGCCGGTGGAAACACCATATATTTT CASSLSPRGAGGNTIYF
- TRBJ2-7 many TRBV3-1 TGTGCCAGCCGGGGCTCCGGCGTGGCCGAGCAGTACTTC CASRGSGVAEQYF
- TRBJ1-2 - TRBV6-1 TGTGCCAGCAGTCCGGGGGTCTATGGCTACGCCTTC CASSPGVYGYAF
- TRBJ1-3 few TRBV6-2/TRBV6-3 TGTGCCAGCAGTTACGGTGGCTCCTCTGGAAACACCATATATTTT CASSYGGSSGNTIYF
- TRBJ1-3 many TRBV2 TGTGCCAGCAGTTCAACAGGGCTCTCTGGAAACACCATATATTTT CASSSTGLSGNTIYF
- TRBJ2-5 once TRBV7-9 TGTGCCAGCAGCTTAGCGGGGTATGAAGAAGAGACCCAGTACTTC CASSLAGYEEETQYF
TRBD2 TRBJ2-7 few TRBV6-2/TRBV6-3 TGTGCCAGCAGTCTAGCGGACCTCCTTTTGGAGCAGTACTTC CASSLADLLLEQYF
TRBD2 TRBJ2-1 many TRBV2 TGTGCCAGCCGTATCGGAGGCGGGAGCCAATACAATGAGCAGTTCTTC CASRIGGGSQYNEQFF
- TRBJ1-1 many TRBV6-1 TGTGCCAGCGATTACAGGAACACTGAAGCTTTCTTT CASDYRNTEAFF
TRBD2 TRBJ2-7 many TRBV2 TGTGCCAGCAGTGATGGTAGCGGGAGGCCGAGCTCCTACGAGCAGTACTTC CASSDGSGRPSSYEQYF
- TRBJ2-1 many TRBV20-1 TGCAGTGCCCCGTTTCCGGGACTCAATGAGCAGTTCTTC CSAPFPGLNEQFF
- TRBJ1-5 many TRBV19 TGTGCCAGTAGTATTCGGGACAGCAATCAGCCCCAGCATTTT CASSIRDSNQPQHF
TRBD2 TRBJ2-7 few TRBV9 TGTGCCAGCAGCGCAGTACCCGGGACTAGCGGGAGTAACGAGCAGTACTTC CASSAVPGTSGSNEQYF
- TRBJ1-2 few TRBV12-3/TRBV12-4 TGTGCCAGCAGATTGACAGGCCCCTATGGCTACACCTTC CASRLTGPYGYTF
TRBD1 TRBJ2-7 few TRBV29-1 TGCAGCGTCCTTGGGGGACAGGGTCAACCGAACCCCTACGAGCAGTACTTC CSVLGGQGQPNPYEQYF
- TRBJ1-2 many TRBV19 TGTGCCAGTACCGAACAGGCGGTTACCTATGGCTACACCTTC CASTEQAVTYGYTF
TRBD1 TRBJ1-6 many TRBV5-1 TGCGCCAGATTCTGGACAGGGTCATCACCCCTCCACTTT CARFWTGSSPLHF
TRBD2 TRBJ2-5 many TRBV9 TGTGCCAGCAGCGTTCAAGCGGGACTGTACCAAGAGACCCAGTACTTC CASSVQAGLYQETQYF
- TRBJ1-1 many TRBV2 TGTGCCAGCAGTGAGGTAGGGGCTGGAACTGAAGCTTTCTTT CASSEVGAGTEAFF
- TRBJ2-1 many TRBV28 TGTGCCAGCAGAAAACCCCTCTCCTTTGGTGAGCAGTTCTTC CASRKPLSFGEQFF
TRBD1 TRBJ1-2 few TRBV20-1 TGCAGTGCTAGTTCGGACAGGGGAAGCTATGGCTACACCTTC CSASSDRGSYGYTF
TRBD1 TRBJ1-4 many TRBV6-1 TGTGCCAGCAGCCAAGACAGGGGTAATGAAAAACTGTTTTTT CASSQDRGNEKLFF
- TRBJ1-5 - TRBV28 TGTGCCAGCAGTTTCCCTTTCTTTAGCAATCAGCCCCAGCATTTT CASSFPFFSNQPQHF